These 10 T cell receptor beta chains were sequenced from one sample in a study of beta chain features in type 1 diabetes. The entirety of the isolated RNA underwent reverse transcription, so expressed TCRB transcripts were sequenced. Sequencing was performed with immunoSEQ multiplex PCR; in TCRdb, only in-frame clones are kept and a portion is missing. The sample has fewer than 250,000 clones, 9% to 10% seen once. Specimen: naive CD4+ T cells from blood. The receptor set was obtained from a woman between 18 and 30 years old in good health.

This clone was recorded a few times. The CDR3 loop is CASSLGRGFGQPQHF. CDR3 DNA: TGTGCCAGCAGCTTAGGCAGGGGGTTTGGACAGCCCCAGCATTTT. The chain employs TRBV7-6 and TRBJ1-5; 7 positions match TRBD1. This CDR3 spans 15 amino acids. With V trimmed by 1 base and J by 7 bases, 7 bases remained unmatched. Germline CDR1 is SGHVS and CDR2 is FNYEAQ.

The chain combines TRBV1 with TRBJ2-2; the table's D gene call, TRBD1, was not cross checked with the DNA. TRBV1 is classified as a pseudogene. The CDR3 spans 18 residues. CDR3 region: CTSSQSPGQGAWTGELFF. Written as DNA, the CDR3 is TGCACCAGCAGCCAAAGTCCGGGACAGGGGGCTTGGACCGGGGAGCTGTTTTTT.

The chain uses TRBV15 and TRBJ1-4; D not resolved. V was trimmed by 0 bases and J by 8 bases, leaving 7 bases between them. In germline, CDR1 is LNHNV, CDR2 YYDKDF (reference sequence). The CDR3 has 13 residues. Here the CDR3 DNA reads TGTGCCACCAGCAGAGATCGCACAGAAAAACTGTTTTTT. Translation: CATSRDRTEKLFF.

In its sample, this clone was seen a few times. The chain has TRBV6-5 and TRBJ1-6; no definite D call. Trimming removed 5 bases from V and 8 bases from J, with 7 bases in between. This CDR3 is 12 amino acids long. Germline CDR1 reads MNHEY; CDR2 reads SVGAGI. DNA for the CDR3: TGTGCCAGCAGTGATAGAGATTCACCCCTCCACTTT. Protein: CASSDRDSPLHF.

A few counts support this clone. J is TRBJ2-3 and V is TRBV5-1; 8 bases agree with TRBD2. Germline CDR1 reads SGHRS; CDR2 reads YFSETQ. V trimming: 4 bases; J trimming: 2 bases; junction bases outside the gene matches: 6. The CDR3 loop spans 15 amino acids. The CDR3 sequence: CASSGRGGPTDTQYF. The CDR3 region has the DNA TGCGCCAGCAGCGGCCGGGGGGGACCCACAGATACGCAGTATTTT.

This clone was counted a few times. The chain combines TRBV5-1 with TRBJ2-1; 8 positions agree with TRBD1. Unmatched junction bases numbered 6, after V lost 0 bases and J lost 4 bases. CDR1 SGHRS and CDR2 YFSETQ come from the germline V gene. The CDR3 covers 16 residues. The CDR3 coding sequence is TGCGCCAGCAGCTTGGAGCCGAGGACAGGGTACAATGAGCAGTTCTTC. Its protein is CASSLEPRTGYNEQFF.

This clone turned up a few times. This sequence joins TRBV7-3 and TRBJ2-7, with TRBD1 matching over 11 bases. Germline CDR1 is SGHTA and CDR2 is FQGTGA. The V gene end was trimmed by 3 bases and the J gene end by 1 base; junction bases not matched to a gene: 2. There are 15 residues in the CDR3. The CDR3 DNA reads TGTGCCAGCAGCTTGGGACAGGGGGTATCCTACGAGCAGTACTTC. This encodes CASSLGQGVSYEQYF.

The gene calls are TRBV18 and TRBJ1-1, with TRBD1 matching over 8 bases. Germline CDR1 and CDR2: KGHSH and LQKENI. This CDR3 has 14 amino acids. V shed 4 bases and J 2 bases; nucleotides not matched to a gene: 3. The CDR3 is CASSLQGVNTEAFF. DNA for the CDR3: TGTGCCAGCTCACTACAGGGGGTCAACACTGAAGCTTTCTTT.

The chain combines TRBV4-2 with TRBJ2-5, with 13 bases lining up with TRBD2. This CDR3 has 18 amino acids. Germline CDR1 LGHNA, CDR2 YNFKEQ. V gave up 1 base and J gave up 2 bases; unmatched junction bases: 7. The CDR3, as DNA: TGTGCCAGCAGCCAAGGGACTAGCGGGGGCCAAACTCAAGAGACCCAGTACTTC. This sequence encodes CASSQGTSGGQTQETQYF.

This clone has just a few counts. This chain connects TRBV7-6 to TRBJ1-1; D is uncertain. The CDR3 has 14 residues. The V end was cut by 5 bases, the J end by 0 bases, with 10 bases between. CDR1 and CDR2 from the germline V gene are SGHVS and FNYEAQ. The CDR3 spells CASSPRQVNTEAFF. CDR3 nucleotides: TGTGCCAGCAGCCCTCGGCAGGTGAACACTGAAGCTTTCTTT.